A single T cell receptor (beta chain) is shown here with its context. Germline loops: CDR1 MNHEY, CDR2 SVGEGT. CDR3 length: 13 amino acids. Deletions cut 2 bases from V and 7 bases from J, with 12 bases between. This table comes from immunoSEQ multiplex PCR, and its TCRdb copy is limited to in-frame clones, with some not included. The data show about 70,000 clones, around 89% seen once. The data originate from a study of T cell responses to AZD1222 COVID-19 vaccine. This receptor was obtained from an adult who received the MenACWY meningococcal vaccine as a control. This specimen was peripheral blood, taken 28 days after the second dose of the MenACWY control vaccine. The V gene is TRBV6-2 or TRBV6-3, the J gene TRBJ2-7, with D possibly matching TRBD2 (5 bases). CDR3 in DNA: TGTGCCAGCAGTTACGCGGGCATCGGAGAGCAGTACTTC. Encoded protein: CASSYAGIGEQYF.